This TCR beta chain is from a study of blood T cell repertoires in COVID-19. About the research overall: Samples taken during acute and convalescent COVID-19 were collected in the United States, Italy and Spain.

The CDR3 totals 14 residues. CDR1 is LGHNT and CDR2 is FRNRAP in the germline V gene. Trimming removed 0 bases from V and 2 bases from J, with 7 bases in between. Patients at the Seattle site were enrolled during active infection and followed longitudinally. Authors' processing steps: Counts of nucleated cells, estimated from reference gene primer amplification, were obtained. TCRdb's table, derived via immunoSEQ multiplex PCR, lists solely in-frame clones and lacks some. Clone size and the V and J calls come from that table; the DNA yielded D and trimming. The data contain roughly 120,000 clones, 90% of them singletons.

The receptor's source is a woman aged 60-75 years with COVID-19, enrolled during active disease. The J gene is TRBJ1-2, the V gene TRBV12-5; D remains unclear. Sequencing used peripheral blood. CDR3 sequence (DNA): TGTGCTAGTGGTTTGGTTGGGCAGAACTATGGCTACACCTTC. Translated: CASGLVGQNYGYTF.